Sequencing of this T cell receptor (beta chain) was carried out in a study of siplizumab effects on memory and regulatory T cells. Only in-frame clones appear in the TCRdb table, and some are missing; sequencing was by immunoSEQ multiplex PCR. Of around 86,000 clones detected, roughly 94% appear once; the ten largest clones hold around 0.31%. This CDR3 region has 11 residues. Germline-derived CDR1 and CDR2 are SEHNR and FQNEAQ (reference sequence). V dropped 8 bases and J dropped 3 bases, with 7 bases sitting between them. The receptor comes from a human donor in good health. Sample: non-Treg CD4+ T cells sorted from blood. The rearrangement links TRBV7-9 to TRBJ1-1; D gene unclear. CDR3 amino acids: CASGSDTEAFF. In DNA form, the CDR3 reads TGTGCCAGCGGGTCCGACACTGAAGCTTTCTTT.